This T cell receptor (beta chain) is from a study of human T cells and chemical hapten exposure. At the level of the study: TCR yield per sample varied, mainly due to pooled library volumes. Findings and caveats of the study: The study found that DPC sensitization did not change TCRs above 1 in 1000 frequency.

This clonotype turned up a few times. Its antigen is undetermined. The junction differs from germline at one of its ends, possibly a read error. From germline, CDR1 is DFQATT and CDR2 SNEGSKA (reference sequence). The CDR3 has 12 amino acids. Within the library, unique molecular identifiers were attached to each individual cDNA molecule. TCRdb itself ran the RACE reads through MiXCR, one entry per CDR3 protein. The sample gives about 65,000 distinct CDR3 sequences, approximately 6.2% of which show up once; around 3.4% is in the top ten. Time point noted: healthy volunteer bleed at 6 weeks. From whole blood left unfractionated, total RNA was extracted.

The gene calls are TRBV20-1 and TRBJ1-5, with D hard to call. The TCR comes from a female donor in good health. Some clones in this sample may be carry-over from other donors' samples. The sequenced material came from whole blood. Here the CDR3 DNA reads TGCAGTGCTAGGGAGGGCCATCAGCCCCAGAATTTT. It encodes CSAREGHQPQNF.